This T cell receptor (beta chain) was identified in a study of response to subunit inactivated influenza vaccine. TCRdb ran MiXCR on the RT-PCR reads and lists one entry per CDR3 protein. The sample shows 860,000 or so distinct CDR3 sequences, about 20% of them seen only once. Whole-study results and caveats: Few new T cells, the authors suggested, are recruited by each seasonal influenza vaccination.

A word on this clonotype: The antigen is not known.

Sequences were derived from PBMCs from blood, sampled 4 to 6 days after vaccination. The TCR was taken from a man in his fifties who received an inactivated influenza vaccine.

As DNA, the CDR3 is TGTGCCAGCAGCTTAAGCAGGCGGGCCGAGCAGTACTTC. Translated, it gives CASSLSRRAEQYF. The V gene is TRBV7-6, the J gene TRBJ2-7, with a weak D call TRBD2 (5 bases). Germline CDR1 SGHVS, CDR2 FNYEAQ. The CDR3 covers 13 residues. Trimming stripped 2 bases from V and 6 bases from J, with 11 bases between.